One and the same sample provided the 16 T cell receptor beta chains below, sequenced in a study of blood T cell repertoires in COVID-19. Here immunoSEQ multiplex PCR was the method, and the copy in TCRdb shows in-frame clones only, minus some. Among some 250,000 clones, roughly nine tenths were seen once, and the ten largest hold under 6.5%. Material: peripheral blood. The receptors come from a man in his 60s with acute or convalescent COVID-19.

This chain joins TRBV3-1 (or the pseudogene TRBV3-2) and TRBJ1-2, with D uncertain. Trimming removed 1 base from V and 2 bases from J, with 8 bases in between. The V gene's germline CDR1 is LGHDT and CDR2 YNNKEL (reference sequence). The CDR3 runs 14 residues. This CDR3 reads CASSQGTLNYGYTF. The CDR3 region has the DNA TGTGCCAGCAGCCAAGGTACACTAAACTATGGCTACACCTTC.

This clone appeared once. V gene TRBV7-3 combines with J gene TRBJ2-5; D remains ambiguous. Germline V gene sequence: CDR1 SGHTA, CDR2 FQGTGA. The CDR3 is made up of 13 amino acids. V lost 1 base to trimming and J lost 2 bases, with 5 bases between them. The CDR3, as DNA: TGTGCCAGCAGCTTAAGGCGGCAAGAGACCCAGTACTTC. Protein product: CASSLRRQETQYF.

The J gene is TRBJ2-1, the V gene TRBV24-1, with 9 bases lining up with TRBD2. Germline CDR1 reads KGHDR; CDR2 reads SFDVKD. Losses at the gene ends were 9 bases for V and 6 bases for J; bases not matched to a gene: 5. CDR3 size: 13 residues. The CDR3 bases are TGTGCCACCGGGGCTAGCGGGGTCAATGAGCAGTTCTTC. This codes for CATGASGVNEQFF.

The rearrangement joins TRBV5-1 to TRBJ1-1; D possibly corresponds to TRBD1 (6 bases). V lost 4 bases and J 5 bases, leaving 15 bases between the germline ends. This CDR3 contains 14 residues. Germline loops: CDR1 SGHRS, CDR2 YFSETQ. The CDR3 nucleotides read TGCGCCAGCAGCCCCGGACAGCCGGGGACTGAAGCTTTCTTT. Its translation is CASSPGQPGTEAFF.

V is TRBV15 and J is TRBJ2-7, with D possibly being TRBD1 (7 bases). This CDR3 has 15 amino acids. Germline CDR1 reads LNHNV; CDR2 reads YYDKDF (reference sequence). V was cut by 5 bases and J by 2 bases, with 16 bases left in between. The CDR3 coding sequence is TGTGCCACCAGCGGGGGAGGACAGGTCACCTACGAGCAGTACTTC. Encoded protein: CATSGGGQVTYEQYF.

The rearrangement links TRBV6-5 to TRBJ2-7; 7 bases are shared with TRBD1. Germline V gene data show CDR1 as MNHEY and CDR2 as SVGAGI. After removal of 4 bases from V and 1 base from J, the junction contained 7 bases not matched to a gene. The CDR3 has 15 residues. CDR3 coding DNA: TGTGCCAGCAGTTTAGACAGGGATGGGTCCTACGAGCAGTACTTC. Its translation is CASSLDRDGSYEQYF.

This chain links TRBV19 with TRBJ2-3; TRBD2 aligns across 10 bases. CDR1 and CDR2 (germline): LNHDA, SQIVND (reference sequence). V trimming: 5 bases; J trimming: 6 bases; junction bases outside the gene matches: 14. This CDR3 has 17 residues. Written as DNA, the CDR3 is TGTGCCAGTAGTCTCACCGAAGCGGGAGGGGTTGGGGATACGCAGTATTTT. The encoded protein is CASSLTEAGGVGDTQYF.

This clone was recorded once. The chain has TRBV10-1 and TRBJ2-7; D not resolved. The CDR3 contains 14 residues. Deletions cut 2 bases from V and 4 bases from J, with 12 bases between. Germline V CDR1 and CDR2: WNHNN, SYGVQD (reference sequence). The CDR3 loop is CASSETDPRYEQYF. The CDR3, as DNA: TGCGCCAGCAGTGAGACTGACCCTAGGTACGAGCAGTACTTC.

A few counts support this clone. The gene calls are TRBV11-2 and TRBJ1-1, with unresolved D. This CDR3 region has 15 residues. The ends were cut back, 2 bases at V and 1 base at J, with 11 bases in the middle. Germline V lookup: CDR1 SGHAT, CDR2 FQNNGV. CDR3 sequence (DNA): TGTGCCAGCAGCTTACTTGTGTTTCGGAACACTGAAGCTTTCTTT. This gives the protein CASSLLVFRNTEAFF.

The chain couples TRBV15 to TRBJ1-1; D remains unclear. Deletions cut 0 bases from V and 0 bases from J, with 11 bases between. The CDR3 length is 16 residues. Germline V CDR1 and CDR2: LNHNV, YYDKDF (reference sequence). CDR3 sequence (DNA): TGTGCCACCAGCAGAGATTGGAGGGTCATGAACACTGAAGCTTTCTTT. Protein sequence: CATSRDWRVMNTEAFF.

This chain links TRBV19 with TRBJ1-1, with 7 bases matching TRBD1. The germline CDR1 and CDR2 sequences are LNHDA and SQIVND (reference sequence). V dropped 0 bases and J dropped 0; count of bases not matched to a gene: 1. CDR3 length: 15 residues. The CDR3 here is CASSIEDRMNTEAFF. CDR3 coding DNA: TGTGCCAGTAGTATAGAGGACAGGATGAACACTGAAGCTTTCTTT. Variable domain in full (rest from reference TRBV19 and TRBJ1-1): DGGITQSPKYLFRKEGQNVTLSCEQNLNHDAMYWYRQDPGQGLRLIYYSQIVNDFQKGDIAEGYSVSREKKESFPLTVTSAQKNPTAFYLCASSIEDRMNTEAFFGQGTRLTVV.

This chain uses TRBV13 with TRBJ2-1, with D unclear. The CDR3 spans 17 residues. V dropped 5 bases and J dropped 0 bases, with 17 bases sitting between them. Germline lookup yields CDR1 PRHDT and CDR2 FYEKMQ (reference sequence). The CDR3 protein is CASSPFRVQSSYNEQFF. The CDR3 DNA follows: TGTGCCAGCAGCCCATTCCGGGTCCAAAGCTCCTACAATGAGCAGTTCTTC.

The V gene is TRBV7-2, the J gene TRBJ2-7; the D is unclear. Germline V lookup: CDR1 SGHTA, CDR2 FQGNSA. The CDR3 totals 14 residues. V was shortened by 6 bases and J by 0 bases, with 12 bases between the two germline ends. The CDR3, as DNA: TGTGCCAGCAGATCCCGGCGGCACTCCTACGAGCAGTACTTC. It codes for CASRSRRHSYEQYF.

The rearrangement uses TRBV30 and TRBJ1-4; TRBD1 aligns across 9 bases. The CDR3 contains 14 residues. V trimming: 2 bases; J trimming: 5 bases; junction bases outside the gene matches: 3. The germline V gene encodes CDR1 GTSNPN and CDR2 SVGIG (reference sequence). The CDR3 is CAWSKGTGNEKLFF. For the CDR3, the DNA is TGTGCCTGGAGTAAGGGGACAGGGAATGAAAAACTGTTTTTT.

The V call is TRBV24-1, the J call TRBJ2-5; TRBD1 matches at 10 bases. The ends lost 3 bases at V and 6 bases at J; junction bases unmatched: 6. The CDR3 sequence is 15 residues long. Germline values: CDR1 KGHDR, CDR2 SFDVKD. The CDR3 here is CATSDPEGQGKTQYF. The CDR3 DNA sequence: TGTGCCACCAGTGATCCAGAGGGACAGGGGAAGACCCAGTACTTC.

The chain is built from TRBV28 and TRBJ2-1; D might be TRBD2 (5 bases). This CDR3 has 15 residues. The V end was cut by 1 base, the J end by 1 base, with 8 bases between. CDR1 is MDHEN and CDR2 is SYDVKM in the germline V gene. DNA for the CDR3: TGTGCCAGCAGTTTATTTAGCGAGTCCTACAATGAGCAGTTCTTC. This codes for CASSLFSESYNEQFF.